The 15 T cell receptor beta chains given below trace back to one sample, sequenced in a study of CD8 T cells in ankylosing spondylitis. TCRdb called the 5' RACE reads again in MiXCR, with one record for every CDR3 protein. Altogether tens of thousands of distinct CDR3 sequences are present, around 10% being singletons, with the ten largest covering 1.4%. The sample was blood, either unsorted or a sorted T cell fraction (not recorded which). Receptors originate from a male donor with ankylosing spondylitis or in good health (not recorded which).

The gene calls are TRBV27 and TRBJ2-7, with TRBD1 matching 7 bases. Germline loops: CDR1 MNHEY, CDR2 SMNVEV (reference sequence). With V trimmed by 3 bases and J by 0 bases, 2 bases remained unmatched. The CDR3 contains 14 residues. CDR3 sequence: CASSFGTDSYEQYF. Here the CDR3 DNA reads TGTGCCAGCAGTTTCGGGACAGACTCCTACGAGCAGTACTTC.

This clonotype has at least ten counts. V gene TRBV5-1 combines with J gene TRBJ2-2; tentatively, D is TRBD1 or TRBD2 (5 bases each). This CDR3 comprises 16 residues. Germline CDR1 SGHRS, CDR2 YFSETQ. V was shortened by 0 bases and J by 1 base, with 10 bases between the two germline ends. Here the CDR3 DNA reads TGCGCCAGCAGCTTGGATCCGGGGCGGAACACCGGGGAGCTGTTTTTT. Translation: CASSLDPGRNTGELFF.

This clonotype was counted many times. This rearrangement joins TRBV30 to TRBJ1-4, with 7 bases identical to TRBD1. The CDR3 totals 17 residues. Germline V lookup: CDR1 GTSNPN, CDR2 SVGIG (reference sequence). J was trimmed by 4 bases and V by 2 bases; bases with no gene match: 13. CDR3: CAWSPRVLDRRNEKLFF. The CDR3 nucleotides read TGTGCCTGGAGTCCTCGGGTGTTGGACAGGCGTAATGAAAAACTGTTTTTT.

The V gene is TRBV30, the J gene TRBJ2-1, with 9 bases identical to TRBD1. Germline V gene data show CDR1 as GTSNPN and CDR2 as SVGIG (reference sequence). The CDR3 loop spans 14 amino acids. J was trimmed by 8 bases and V by 0 bases; bases with no gene match: 5. The CDR3 sequence is CAWSVGTGIDEQFF. The CDR3 coding sequence is TGTGCCTGGAGTGTAGGGACAGGGATCGATGAGCAGTTCTTC.

This clonotype was observed many times. The chain carries TRBV5-1 and TRBJ2-7, with D tentatively TRBD2 (5 bases). Looked up from germline, CDR1 is SGHRS and CDR2 is YFSETQ. The CDR3 spans 16 residues. With 4 bases removed from V and 3 bases from J, the gap between germline ends came to 20 bases. The CDR3 region has the DNA TGCGCCAGCAGCCCCGGTAGGGCAGGACTTTTCTACGAGCAGTACTTC. Translating it yields CASSPGRAGLFYEQYF. Supplemented by reference TRBV5-1 and TRBJ2-7, the full variable domain reads KAGVTQTPRYLIKTRGQQVTLSCSPISGHRSVSWYQQTPGQGLQFLFEYFSETQRNKGNFPGRFSGRQFSNSRSEMNVSTLELGDSALYLCASSPGRAGLFYEQYFGPGTRLTVT.

This clonotype was recorded at least ten times. The gene calls are TRBV29-1 and TRBJ2-5, with 14 nucleotides matching TRBD2. The CDR3 is 14 residues long. J gave up 0 bases and V 6 bases, and 0 bases lay outside the gene matches. CDR1 is SQVTM, CDR2 ANQGSEA, per germline. Here the CDR3 DNA reads TGCAGCGTGGGACTAGCGGGGGACCAAGAGACCCAGTACTTC. Encoded protein: CSVGLAGDQETQYF.

This sequence joins TRBV7-2 and TRBJ1-1; unclear D gene. Trimming cost V 4 bases and J 1 base, with 7 bases left between them. The germline V gene has CDR1 SGHTA and CDR2 FQGNSA. This CDR3 comprises 13 residues. The CDR3 here is CASSSIPNTEAFF. CDR3 coding DNA: TGTGCCAGCAGCTCAATCCCGAACACTGAAGCTTTCTTT.

This clonotype has ten or more counts. The gene calls are TRBV6-1 and TRBJ1-2; the match to TRBD1 covers 11 bases. The CDR3 spans 13 residues. After removal of 5 bases from V and 8 bases from J, the junction contained 4 bases not matched to a gene. Germline CDR1 is MNHNS and CDR2 is SASEGT. The CDR3 reads CASSPGTGGGYTF. The CDR3 nucleotides read TGTGCCAGCAGTCCAGGGACAGGGGGAGGCTACACCTTC.

Ten or more counts support this clonotype. The rearrangement uses TRBV6-5 and TRBJ2-2, with D unresolved. In germline, CDR1 is MNHEY, CDR2 SVGAGI. The ends were cut back, 3 bases at V and 6 bases at J, with 17 bases in the middle. The CDR3 spans 16 residues. In nucleotides, the CDR3 is TGTGCCAGCAGTTATATCTTTGTGACCGAGTCCGGGGAGCTGTTTTTT. Its translation: CASSYIFVTESGELFF.

This clonotype was detected many times. The rearrangement links TRBV29-1 to TRBJ2-5; D may be TRBD1 or TRBD2 (5 bases each). The ends were cut back, 7 bases at V and 1 base at J, with 13 bases in the middle. The CDR3 spans 13 residues. Germline CDR1 is SQVTM and CDR2 is ANQGSEA. CDR3 sequence: CSGAPGAQETQYF. For the CDR3, the DNA is TGCAGCGGCGCCCCCGGGGCCCAAGAGACCCAGTACTTC.

In this sample, this clonotype turned up a few times. This chain uses TRBV5-5 with TRBJ2-3; 9 bases are a match to TRBD1. The CDR3 has 16 amino acids. Losses at the gene ends were 0 bases for V and 4 bases for J; bases not matched to a gene: 6. Germline CDR1 reads SGHKS; CDR2 reads YYEKEE (reference sequence). The CDR3 nucleotides read TGTGCCAGCAGCTTGGGTTACAGGGGGCCCGCAGATACGCAGTATTTT. This sequence encodes CASSLGYRGPADTQYF.

Ten or more counts support this clonotype. The rearrangement joins TRBV20-1 to TRBJ2-7; D is possibly TRBD1 or TRBD2 (5 bases each). The CDR3 extends over 15 amino acids. V was trimmed by 0 bases and J by 7 bases, leaving 19 bases between them. Per germline, CDR1 DFQATT and CDR2 SNEGSKA (reference sequence). The CDR3 sequence is CSARDIRDGGGEQYF. In DNA form, the CDR3 reads TGCAGTGCTAGAGACATCCGGGACGGTGGTGGGGAGCAGTACTTC.

This clonotype has only a few counts. The rearrangement joins TRBV7-6 to TRBJ1-1, with 8 bases aligning to TRBD1. The V gene end was trimmed by 5 bases and the J gene end by 4 bases; junction bases not matched to a gene: 9. Germline CDR1 is SGHVS and CDR2 is FNYEAQ. This CDR3 contains 15 residues. DNA of the CDR3: TGTGCCAGCAGCCTCGGGACAGGCGGGATCACTGAAGCTTTCTTT. Its protein is CASSLGTGGITEAFF.

Notes on this clonotype: This sequence may be a read error, since a much larger clone differs from it by one base. This sequence joins TRBV28 and TRBJ2-7; D is ambiguous. Germline V gene sequence: CDR1 MDHEN, CDR2 SYDVKM. The CDR3 covers 11 residues. With 10 bases removed from V and 6 bases from J, the gap between germline ends came to 13 bases. In DNA form, the CDR3 reads TGTGCCATCTCAGGCGGCTCCGAGCAGTACTTC. Translating it yields CAISGGSEQYF.

Many counts were recorded for this clonotype. The chain uses TRBV5-1 and TRBJ1-6, with 9 bases identical to TRBD1. Trimming took 0 bases from V and 7 from J; bases not matched to a gene: 5. Germline V CDR1 and CDR2: SGHRS, YFSETQ. The CDR3 length is 16 residues. The CDR3, as DNA: TGCGCCAGCAGCTTGGACGGGACAGGGCGGAATTCACCCCTCCACTTT. Its translation is CASSLDGTGRNSPLHF.